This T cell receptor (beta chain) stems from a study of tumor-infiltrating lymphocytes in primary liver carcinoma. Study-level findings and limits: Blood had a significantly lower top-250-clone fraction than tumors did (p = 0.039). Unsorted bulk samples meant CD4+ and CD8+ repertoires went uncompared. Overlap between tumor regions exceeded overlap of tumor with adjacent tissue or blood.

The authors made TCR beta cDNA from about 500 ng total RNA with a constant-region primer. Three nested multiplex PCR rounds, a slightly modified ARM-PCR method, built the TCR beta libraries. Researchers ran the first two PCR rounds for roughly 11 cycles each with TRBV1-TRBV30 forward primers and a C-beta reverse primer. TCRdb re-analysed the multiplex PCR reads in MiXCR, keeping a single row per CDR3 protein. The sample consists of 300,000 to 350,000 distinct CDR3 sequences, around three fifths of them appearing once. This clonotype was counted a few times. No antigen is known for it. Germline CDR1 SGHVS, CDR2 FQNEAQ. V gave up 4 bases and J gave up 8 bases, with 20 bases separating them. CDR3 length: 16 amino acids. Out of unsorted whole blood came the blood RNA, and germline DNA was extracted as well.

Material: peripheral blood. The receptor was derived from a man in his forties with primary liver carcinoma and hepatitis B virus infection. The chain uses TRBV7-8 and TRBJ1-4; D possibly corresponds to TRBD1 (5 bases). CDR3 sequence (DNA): TGTGCCAGCAGCTGGAGGGGCTCCAGGGTGGAAGAAAAACTGTTTTTT. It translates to CASSWRGSRVEEKLFF.